This T cell receptor beta chain was sequenced for a study of neoadjuvant anti-PD-1 for oral cavity cancer. Study-level information: Around day 43, patients without progression received a fourth nivolumab dose before surgery.

Sequenced by immunoSEQ multiplex PCR; TCRdb stores in-frame clones only, minus some. The sample yields approximately 6,700 clones, around 77% seen once. The V end lost 1 base, the J end lost 3 bases, and 6 bases lay between the germline ends. Germline V CDR1 and CDR2: SGHTA, FQGTGA. The CDR3 runs to 13 residues. The receptor's source is a person between 35 and 79 years old with oral cavity squamous cell carcinoma. Specimen: PBMCs, collected before nivolumab (anti-PD-1) treatment. The chain carries TRBV7-3 and TRBJ2-5; no reliable D call. This CDR3 is CASSLMGKETQYF. DNA for the CDR3: TGTGCCAGCAGCTTAATGGGGAAAGAGACCCAGTACTTC.